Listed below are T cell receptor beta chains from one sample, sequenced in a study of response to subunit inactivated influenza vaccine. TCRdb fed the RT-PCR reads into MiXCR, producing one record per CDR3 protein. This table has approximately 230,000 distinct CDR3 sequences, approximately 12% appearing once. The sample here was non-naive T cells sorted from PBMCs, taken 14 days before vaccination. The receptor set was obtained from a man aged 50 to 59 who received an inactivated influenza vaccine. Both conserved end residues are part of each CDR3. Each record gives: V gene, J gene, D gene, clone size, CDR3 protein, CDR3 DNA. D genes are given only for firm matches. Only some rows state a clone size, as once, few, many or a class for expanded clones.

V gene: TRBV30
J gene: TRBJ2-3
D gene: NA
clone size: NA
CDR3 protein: CAWSPRGRFLPDTQYF
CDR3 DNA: TGTGCCTGGAGTCCCCGGGGACGTTTTCTGCCAGATACGCAGTATTTT

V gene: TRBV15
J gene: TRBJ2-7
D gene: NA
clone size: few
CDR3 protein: CATSEGSYEQYF
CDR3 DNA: TGTGCCACCTCGGAGGGGAGCTACGAGCAGTACTTC

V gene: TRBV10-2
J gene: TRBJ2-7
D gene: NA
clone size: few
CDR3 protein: CASSASGISEQYF
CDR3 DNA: TGCGCCAGCAGTGCTTCGGGAATCAGCGAGCAGTACTTC

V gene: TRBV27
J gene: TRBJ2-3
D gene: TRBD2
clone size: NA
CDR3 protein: CASSLGTSGISDTQYF
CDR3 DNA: TGTGCCAGCAGTTTGGGGACTAGCGGGATCTCAGATACGCAGTATTTT

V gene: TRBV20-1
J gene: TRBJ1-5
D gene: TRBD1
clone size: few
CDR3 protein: CSARDSRSNQPQHF
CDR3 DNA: TGCAGTGCGCGGGACAGTCGTAGCAATCAGCCCCAGCATTTT

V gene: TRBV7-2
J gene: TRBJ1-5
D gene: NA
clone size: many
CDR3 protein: CASSLASGNNQPQHF
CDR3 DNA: TGTGCCAGCAGCTTAGCATCGGGGAACAATCAGCCCCAGCATTTT

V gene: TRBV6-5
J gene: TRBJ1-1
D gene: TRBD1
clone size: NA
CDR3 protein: CASSYSNRGNTEAFF
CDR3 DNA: TGTGCCAGCAGTTACTCGAACAGGGGGAACACTGAAGCTTTCTTT

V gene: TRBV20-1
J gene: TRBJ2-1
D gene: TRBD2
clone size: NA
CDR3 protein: CCARDWLAGVDEQFF
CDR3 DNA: TGCTGTGCTAGAGATTGGTTAGCGGGAGTGGATGAGCAGTTCTTC

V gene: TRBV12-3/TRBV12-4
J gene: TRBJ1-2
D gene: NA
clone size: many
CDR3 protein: CASRQGIDGYTF
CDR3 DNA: TGTGCCAGCAGACAGGGTATCGATGGCTACACCTTC

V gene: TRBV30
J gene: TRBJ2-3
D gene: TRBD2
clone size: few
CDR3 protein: CAWSEFGGRLAERDTQYF
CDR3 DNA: TGTGCCTGGAGTGAATTCGGGGGGAGACTAGCAGAACGAGATACGCAGTATTTT

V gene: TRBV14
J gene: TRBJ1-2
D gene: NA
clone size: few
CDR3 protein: CASSRDISYGYTF
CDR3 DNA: TGTGCCAGCAGCAGGGACATTAGCTATGGCTACACCTTC

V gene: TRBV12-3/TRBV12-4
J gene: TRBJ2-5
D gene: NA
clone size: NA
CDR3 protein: CASSFARGRETQYF
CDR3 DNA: TGTGCCAGCAGTTTCGCCCGGGGGCGAGAGACCCAGTACTTC

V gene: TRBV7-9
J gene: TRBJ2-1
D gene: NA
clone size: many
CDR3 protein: CASSHGRDFGEQFF
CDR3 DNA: TGTGCCAGCAGCCACGGGCGGGACTTCGGAGAGCAGTTCTTC

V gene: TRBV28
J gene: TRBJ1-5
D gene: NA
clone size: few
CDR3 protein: CASSLQRGYSNQPQHF
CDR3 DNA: TGTGCCAGCAGTTTACAGCGGGGGTATAGCAATCAGCCCCAGCATTTT

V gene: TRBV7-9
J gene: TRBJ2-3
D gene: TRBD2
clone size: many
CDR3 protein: CASSPLAGVDTQYF
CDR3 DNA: TGTGCCAGCAGCCCGCTAGCGGGGGTCGATACGCAGTATTTT

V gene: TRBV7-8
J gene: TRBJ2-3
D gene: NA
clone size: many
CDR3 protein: CASKREPRTDTQYF
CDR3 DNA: TGTGCCAGCAAGAGGGAGCCTCGCACAGATACGCAGTATTTT

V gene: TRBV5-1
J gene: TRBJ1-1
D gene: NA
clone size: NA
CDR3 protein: CASSFEATTEAFF
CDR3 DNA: TGCGCCAGCAGCTTTGAGGCAACCACTGAAGCTTTCTTT

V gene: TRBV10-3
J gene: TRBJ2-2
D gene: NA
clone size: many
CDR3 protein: CAISDWQGRPTLGAGELFF
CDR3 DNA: TGTGCCATCAGTGATTGGCAGGGTCGTCCCACCCTCGGCGCCGGGGAGCTGTTTTTT